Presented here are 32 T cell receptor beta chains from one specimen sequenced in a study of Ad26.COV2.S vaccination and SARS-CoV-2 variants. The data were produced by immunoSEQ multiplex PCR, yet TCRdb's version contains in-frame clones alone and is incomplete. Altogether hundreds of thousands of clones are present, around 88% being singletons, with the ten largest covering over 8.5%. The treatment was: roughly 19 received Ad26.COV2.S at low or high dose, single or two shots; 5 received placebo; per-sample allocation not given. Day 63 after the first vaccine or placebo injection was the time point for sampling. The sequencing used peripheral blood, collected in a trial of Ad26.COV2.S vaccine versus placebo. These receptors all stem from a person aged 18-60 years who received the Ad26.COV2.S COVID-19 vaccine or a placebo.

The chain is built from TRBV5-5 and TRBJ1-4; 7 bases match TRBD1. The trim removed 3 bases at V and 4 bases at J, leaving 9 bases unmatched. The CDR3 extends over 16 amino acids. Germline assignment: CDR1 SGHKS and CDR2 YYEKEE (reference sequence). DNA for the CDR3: TGTGCCAGCAGCTCTCTCGGACAGGCTCTTAATGAAAAACTGTTTTTT. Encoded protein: CASSSLGQALNEKLFF.

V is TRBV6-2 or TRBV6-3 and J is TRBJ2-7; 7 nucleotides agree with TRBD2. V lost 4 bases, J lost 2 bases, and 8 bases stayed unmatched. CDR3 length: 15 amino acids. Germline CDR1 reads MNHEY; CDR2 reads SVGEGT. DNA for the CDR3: TGTGCCAGCAGTTCCCCGTTAGCGGGCGCCTACGAGCAGTACTTC. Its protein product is CASSSPLAGAYEQYF.

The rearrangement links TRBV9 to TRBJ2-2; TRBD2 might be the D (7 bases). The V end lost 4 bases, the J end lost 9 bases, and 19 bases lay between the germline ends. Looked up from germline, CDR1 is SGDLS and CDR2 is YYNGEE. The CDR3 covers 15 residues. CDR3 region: CASSPWEGVIRELFF. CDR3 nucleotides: TGTGCCAGCAGCCCCTGGGAGGGGGTAATTAGGGAGCTGTTTTTT.

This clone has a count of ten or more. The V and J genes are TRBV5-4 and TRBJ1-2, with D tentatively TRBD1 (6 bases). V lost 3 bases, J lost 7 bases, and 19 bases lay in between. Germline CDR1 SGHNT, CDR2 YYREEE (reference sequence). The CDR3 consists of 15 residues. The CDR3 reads CASSSNRGAGSGYTF. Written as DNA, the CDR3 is TGTGCCAGCAGCTCTAATCGGGGGGCGGGCTCTGGCTACACCTTC.

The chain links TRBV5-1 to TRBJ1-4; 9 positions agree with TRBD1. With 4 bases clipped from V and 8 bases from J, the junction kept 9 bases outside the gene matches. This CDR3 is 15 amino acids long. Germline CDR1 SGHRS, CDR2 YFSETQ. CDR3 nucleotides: TGCGCCAGCAGCCCCGGGACAGGGTGGGGAGAAAAACTGTTTTTT. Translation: CASSPGTGWGEKLFF.

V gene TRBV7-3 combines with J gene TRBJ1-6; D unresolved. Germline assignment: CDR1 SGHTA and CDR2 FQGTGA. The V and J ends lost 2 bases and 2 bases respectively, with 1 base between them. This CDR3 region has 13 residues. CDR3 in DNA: TGTGCCAGCAGCTTAGCCTATAATTCACCCCTCCACTTT. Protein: CASSLAYNSPLHF. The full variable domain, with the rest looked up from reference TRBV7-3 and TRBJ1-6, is GAGVSQTPSNKVTEKGKYVELRCDPISGHTALYWYRQSLGQGPEFLIYFQGTGAADDSGLPNDRFFAVRPEGSVSTLKIQRTERGDSAVYLCASSLAYNSPLHFGNGTRLTVT.

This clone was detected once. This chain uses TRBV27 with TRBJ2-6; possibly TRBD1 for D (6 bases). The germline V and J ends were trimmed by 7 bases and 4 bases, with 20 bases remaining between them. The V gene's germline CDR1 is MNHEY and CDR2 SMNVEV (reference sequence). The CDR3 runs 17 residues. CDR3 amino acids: CASTLLQGWGGANVLTF. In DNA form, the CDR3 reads TGTGCCAGCACCCTACTACAGGGCTGGGGCGGGGCCAACGTCCTGACTTTC.

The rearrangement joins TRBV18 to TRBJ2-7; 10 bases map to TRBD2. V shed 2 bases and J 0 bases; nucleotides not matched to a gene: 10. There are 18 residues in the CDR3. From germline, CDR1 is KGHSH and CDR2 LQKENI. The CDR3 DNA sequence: TGTGCCAGCTCACCAGGGGCTAGCGGGGGCCAGAGCTCCTACGAGCAGTACTTC. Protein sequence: CASSPGASGGQSSYEQYF.

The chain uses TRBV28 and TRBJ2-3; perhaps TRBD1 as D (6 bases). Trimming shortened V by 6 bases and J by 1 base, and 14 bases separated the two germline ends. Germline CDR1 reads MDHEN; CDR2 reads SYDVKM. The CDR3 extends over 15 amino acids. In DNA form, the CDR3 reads TGTGCCAGCAGCTATCGATACAGGGGCACAGATACGCAGTATTTT. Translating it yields CASSYRYRGTDTQYF.

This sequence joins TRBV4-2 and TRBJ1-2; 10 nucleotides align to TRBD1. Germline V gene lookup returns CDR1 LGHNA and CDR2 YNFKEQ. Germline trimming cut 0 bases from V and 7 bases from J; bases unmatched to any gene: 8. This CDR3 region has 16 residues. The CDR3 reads CASSQDLDRGLSGYTF. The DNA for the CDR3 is TGTGCCAGCAGCCAAGATCTAGACAGGGGGCTTTCTGGCTACACCTTC.

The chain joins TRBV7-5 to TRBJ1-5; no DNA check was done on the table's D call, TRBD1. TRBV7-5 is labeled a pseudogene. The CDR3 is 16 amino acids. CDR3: CARSLLRTGRGQPQHF. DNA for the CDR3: TGTGCCAGAAGCTTACTCAGGACAGGGAGGGGTCAGCCCCAGCATTTT.

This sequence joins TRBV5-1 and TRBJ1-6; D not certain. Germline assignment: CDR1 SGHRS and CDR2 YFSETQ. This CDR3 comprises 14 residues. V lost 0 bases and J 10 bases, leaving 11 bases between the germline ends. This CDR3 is CASSLGPYGSPLHF. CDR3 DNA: TGCGCCAGCAGCTTGGGACCGTACGGGTCACCCCTCCACTTT.

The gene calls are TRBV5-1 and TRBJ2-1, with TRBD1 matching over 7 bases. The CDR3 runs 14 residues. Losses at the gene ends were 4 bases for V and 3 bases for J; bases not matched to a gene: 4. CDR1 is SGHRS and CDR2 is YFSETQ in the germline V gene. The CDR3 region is CASSPGQSYNEQFF. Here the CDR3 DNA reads TGCGCCAGCAGCCCGGGACAGAGCTACAATGAGCAGTTCTTC.

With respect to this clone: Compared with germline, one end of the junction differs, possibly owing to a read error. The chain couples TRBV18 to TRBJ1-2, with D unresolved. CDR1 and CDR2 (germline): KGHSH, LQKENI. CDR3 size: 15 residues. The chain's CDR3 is CASSPLRELLAGYTF. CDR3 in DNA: TGTGCCAGCTCTCCACTGCGGGAACTGCTCGCGGGCTACACCTTC.

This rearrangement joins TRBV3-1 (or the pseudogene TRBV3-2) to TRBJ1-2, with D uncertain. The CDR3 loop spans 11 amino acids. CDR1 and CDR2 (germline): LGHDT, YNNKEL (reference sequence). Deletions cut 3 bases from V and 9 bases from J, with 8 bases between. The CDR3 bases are TGTGCCAGCAGCCATTCCTCCCGCTACACCTTC. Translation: CASSHSSRYTF.

CDR3 sequence: CASSAPQGPYEQYF. The CDR3 bases are TGTGCCAGCAGTGCCCCACAGGGACCCTACGAGCAGTACTTC. The V call is TRBV6-2 or TRBV6-3, the J call TRBJ2-7; D perhaps matches TRBD1 (6 bases). The CDR3 length is 14 residues. Trimming pared 5 bases from V and 2 bases from J, leaving 13 bases between. CDR1 and CDR2 from the germline V gene are MNHEY and SVGEGT.

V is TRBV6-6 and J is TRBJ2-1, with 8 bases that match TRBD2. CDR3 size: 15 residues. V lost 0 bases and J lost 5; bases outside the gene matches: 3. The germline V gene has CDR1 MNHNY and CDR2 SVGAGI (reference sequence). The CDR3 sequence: CASSYSGLDDNEQFF. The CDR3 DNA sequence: TGTGCCAGCAGTTACTCGGGACTAGATGACAATGAGCAGTTCTTC.

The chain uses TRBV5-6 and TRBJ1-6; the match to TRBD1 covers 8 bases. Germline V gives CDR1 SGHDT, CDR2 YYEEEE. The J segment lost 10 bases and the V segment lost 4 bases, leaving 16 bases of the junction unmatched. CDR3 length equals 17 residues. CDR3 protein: CASSSRNRGVFGSPLHF. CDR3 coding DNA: TGTGCCAGCAGCAGTAGGAACAGGGGGGTTTTTGGGTCACCCCTCCACTTT.

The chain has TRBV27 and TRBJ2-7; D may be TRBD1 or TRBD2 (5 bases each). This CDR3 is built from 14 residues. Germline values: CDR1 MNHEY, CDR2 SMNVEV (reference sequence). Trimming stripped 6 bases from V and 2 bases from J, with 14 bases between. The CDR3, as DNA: TGTGCCAGCAGACCCCCCGGGACCACCTACGAGCAGTACTTC. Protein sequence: CASRPPGTTYEQYF.

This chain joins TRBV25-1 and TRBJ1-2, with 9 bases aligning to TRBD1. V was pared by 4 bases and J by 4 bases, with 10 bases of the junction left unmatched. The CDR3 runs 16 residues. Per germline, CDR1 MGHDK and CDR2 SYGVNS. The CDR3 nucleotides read TGTGCCAGCAGTGCCAATCCGGGACAGGGAGTCTATGGCTACACCTTC. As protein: CASSANPGQGVYGYTF.

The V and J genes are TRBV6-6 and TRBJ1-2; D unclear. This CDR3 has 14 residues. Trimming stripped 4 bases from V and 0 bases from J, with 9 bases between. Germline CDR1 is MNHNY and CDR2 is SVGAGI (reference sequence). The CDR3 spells CASSLPVSNYGYTF. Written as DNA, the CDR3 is TGTGCCAGCAGTTTACCCGTCTCTAACTATGGCTACACCTTC.

The CDR3 nucleotides read TGTGCCATCAGTGAGTCAGCAGGGAGGGCTGAAGCTTTCTTT. As protein: CAISESAGRAEAFF. V and J are TRBV10-3 and TRBJ1-1; D may be TRBD1 (5 bases). The germline V gene has CDR1 ENHRY and CDR2 SYGVKD. The CDR3 sequence is 14 residues long. V lost 0 bases and J lost 6, with 11 bases in between.

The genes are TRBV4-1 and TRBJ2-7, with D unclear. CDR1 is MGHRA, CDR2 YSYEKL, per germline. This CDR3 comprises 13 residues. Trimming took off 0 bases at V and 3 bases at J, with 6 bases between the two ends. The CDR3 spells CASSQDYRYEQYF. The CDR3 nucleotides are TGCGCCAGCAGCCAAGATTACCGCTACGAGCAGTACTTC.

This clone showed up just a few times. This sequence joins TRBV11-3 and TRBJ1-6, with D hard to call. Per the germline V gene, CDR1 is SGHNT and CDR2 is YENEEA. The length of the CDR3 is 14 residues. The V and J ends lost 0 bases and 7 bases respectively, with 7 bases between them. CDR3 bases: TGTGCCAGCAGCTTAGATCACCTCAATTCACCCCTCCACTTT. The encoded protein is CASSLDHLNSPLHF.

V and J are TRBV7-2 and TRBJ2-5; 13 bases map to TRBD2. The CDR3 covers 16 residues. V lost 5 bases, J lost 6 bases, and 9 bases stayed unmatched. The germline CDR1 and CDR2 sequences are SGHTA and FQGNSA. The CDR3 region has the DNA TGTGCCAGCAGCCCCGGGGCGGGACTAGCGGGGCAGACCCAGTACTTC. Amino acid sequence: CASSPGAGLAGQTQYF.

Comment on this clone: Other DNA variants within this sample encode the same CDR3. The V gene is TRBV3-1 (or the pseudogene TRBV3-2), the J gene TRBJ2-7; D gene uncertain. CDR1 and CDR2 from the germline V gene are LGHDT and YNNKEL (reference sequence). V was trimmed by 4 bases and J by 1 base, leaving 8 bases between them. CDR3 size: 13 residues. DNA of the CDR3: TGTGCCAGCAGCCGAACTTTATCCTACGAGCAGTACTTC. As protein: CASSRTLSYEQYF.

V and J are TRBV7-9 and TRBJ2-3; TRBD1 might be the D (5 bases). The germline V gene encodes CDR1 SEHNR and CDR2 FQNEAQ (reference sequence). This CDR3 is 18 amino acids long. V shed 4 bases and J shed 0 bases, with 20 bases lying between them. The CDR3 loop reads CASSSRISGRASTDTQYF. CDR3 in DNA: TGTGCCAGCAGCTCCCGGATATCGGGCAGGGCGAGCACAGATACGCAGTATTTT. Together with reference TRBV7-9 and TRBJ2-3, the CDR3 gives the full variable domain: DTGVSQNPRHKITKRGQNVTFRCDPISEHNRLYWYRQTLGQGPEFLTYFQNEAQLEKSRLLSDRFSAERPKGSFSTLEIQRTEQGDSAMYLCASSSRISGRASTDTQYFGPGTRLTVL.

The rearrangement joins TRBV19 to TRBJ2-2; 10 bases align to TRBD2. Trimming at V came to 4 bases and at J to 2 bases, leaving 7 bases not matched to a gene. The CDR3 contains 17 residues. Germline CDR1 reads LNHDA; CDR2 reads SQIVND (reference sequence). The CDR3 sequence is CASSTSWTSGNTGELFF. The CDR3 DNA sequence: TGTGCCAGTAGTACCTCATGGACTAGCGGAAACACCGGGGAGCTGTTTTTT.

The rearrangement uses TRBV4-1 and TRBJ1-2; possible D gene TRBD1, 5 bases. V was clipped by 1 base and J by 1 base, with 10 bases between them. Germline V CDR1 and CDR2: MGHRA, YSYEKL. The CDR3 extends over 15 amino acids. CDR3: CASSQGRQINYGYTF. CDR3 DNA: TGCGCCAGCAGCCAAGGGAGACAGATTAACTATGGCTACACCTTC.

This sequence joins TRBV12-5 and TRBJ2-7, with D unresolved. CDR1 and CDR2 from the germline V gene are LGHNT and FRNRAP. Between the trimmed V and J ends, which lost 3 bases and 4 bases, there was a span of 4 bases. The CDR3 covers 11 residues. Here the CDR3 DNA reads TGTGCTAGTGGTTTTGGATACGAGCAGTACTTC. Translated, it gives CASGFGYEQYF.

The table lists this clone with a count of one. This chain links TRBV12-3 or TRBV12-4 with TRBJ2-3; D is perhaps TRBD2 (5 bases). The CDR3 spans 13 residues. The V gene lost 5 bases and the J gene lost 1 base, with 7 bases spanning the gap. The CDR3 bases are TGTGCCAGCAGTCCCGGGGGCACAGATACGCAGTATTTT. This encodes CASSPGGTDTQYF.

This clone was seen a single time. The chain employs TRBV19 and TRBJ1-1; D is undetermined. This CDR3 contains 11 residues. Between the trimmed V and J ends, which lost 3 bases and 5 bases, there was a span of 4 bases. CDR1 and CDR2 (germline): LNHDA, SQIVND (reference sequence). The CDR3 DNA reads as TGTGCCAGTAGTATGTGGACTGAAGCTTTCTTT. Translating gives CASSMWTEAFF.